Detailed here is one T cell receptor (beta chain). Its antigen is undetermined. The record originates from a study of shared clonotypes between healthy human individuals. Study conclusions and caveats: The sharing of 5% to 6.5% of naive CD4 clonotypes was seen across a handful of donors.

Over several immunoSEQ plates, each subset's genomic DNA was distributed in even portions. Clones were read by immunoSEQ multiplex PCR, and TCRdb kept only the in-frame ones, dropping some. Here the sample spans approximately 1.9 million clones, around 93% being singletons. In the naive CD8 group, cells lacked CD45RO and were positively selected for CCR7, so terminally differentiated effector memory CD45RA+ cells were left out. This CDR3 has 16 amino acids. Trimming pared 5 bases from V and 0 bases from J, leaving 13 bases between. Germline V gene data show CDR1 as SEHNR and CDR2 as FQNEAQ (reference sequence).

What was sequenced was naive CD8+ T cells from PBMCs. The TCR originated in a young man in good health. Some clones in this sample may be carry-over from other donors' samples. The J gene is TRBJ2-2, the V gene TRBV7-9, with a tentative D call TRBD1 (5 bases). CDR3 amino acids: CASSGHVAANTGELFF. In DNA, the CDR3 is TGTGCCAGCAGCGGACACGTGGCCGCGAACACCGGGGAGCTGTTTTTT.